A single T cell receptor beta chain is shown here with its context. Authors' analysis steps: Amplification of reference gene primers provided the estimated nucleated cell counts. The method was immunoSEQ multiplex PCR; TCRdb's version includes in-frame clones alone and lacks a portion of them. Clonal size and the V and J genes are those of that table, whereas D and trimming came from the DNA. The table has approximately 41,000 clones, around 86% seen once. The data belong to a study of blood T cell repertoires in COVID-19. Background on the study: Samples of COVID-19 (acute and convalescent) were obtained from the United States, Italy and Spain. T cells, B-cell-depleted T cells, or PBMCs supplied cDNA or gDNA.

The germline V gene has CDR1 SGHTA and CDR2 FQGNSA. The CDR3 spans 15 residues. Trimming cost V 1 base and J 9 bases; bases outside gene matches: 9. The material sequenced was peripheral blood. The TCR sequence derives from a woman over 75 with acute or convalescent COVID-19. This sequence joins TRBV7-2 and TRBJ2-4; 7 bases are shared with TRBD2. DNA for the CDR3: TGTGCCAGCAGCTTAGTCGGGACTACCTGGGGCATTCAGTACTTC. Amino acid sequence: CASSLVGTTWGIQYF.